A single sample gave rise to the 27 T cell receptor beta chains below, sequenced in a study of T cell responses to AZD1222 COVID-19 vaccine. Only in-frame clones appear in the TCRdb table, and some are missing; sequencing was by immunoSEQ multiplex PCR. The data hold under 140,000 clones, with about four fifths observed a single time. The sample in question was peripheral blood, obtained on day 0 of AZD1222 vaccination. These receptors originate from an adult in good health.

V usage is TRBV5-1 and J usage is TRBJ2-1, with D perhaps TRBD1 or TRBD2 (5 bases each). V was pared by 0 bases and J by 9 bases, with 19 bases between. Looked up from germline, CDR1 is SGHRS and CDR2 is YFSETQ. CDR3 length: 16 amino acids. The CDR3 region has the DNA TGCGCCAGCAGCTTGGCGTGGGACGGTGGGGTAGGTGAGCAGTTCTTC. Its translation is CASSLAWDGGVGEQFF. The full variable domain, with the rest looked up from reference TRBV5-1 and TRBJ2-1, is KAGVTQTPRYLIKTRGQQVTLSCSPISGHRSVSWYQQTPGQGLQFLFEYFSETQRNKGNFPGRFSGRQFSNSRSEMNVSTLELGDSALYLCASSLAWDGGVGEQFFGPGTRLTVL.

This clone was seen at least ten times. The chain combines TRBV6-6 with TRBJ2-7; 8 bases fit TRBD2. This CDR3 contains 13 residues. Germline V lookup: CDR1 MNHNY, CDR2 SVGAGI (reference sequence). The V gene end was trimmed by 9 bases and the J gene end by 2 bases; junction bases not matched to a gene: 6. Written as DNA, the CDR3 is TGTGCCAGTGGGCCGGGACTAGCCTACGAGCAGTACTTC. Its translation is CASGPGLAYEQYF.

The V call is TRBV7-9, the J call TRBJ2-5, with TRBD1 as a possible D gene (6 bases). From germline, CDR1 is SEHNR and CDR2 FQNEAQ (reference sequence). Trimming pared 5 bases from V and 5 bases from J, leaving 18 bases between. CDR3 length: 15 amino acids. CDR3 protein: CASSRPGVRFETQYF. DNA for the CDR3: TGTGCCAGCAGCCGCCCAGGGGTTCGATTCGAGACCCAGTACTTC.

J is TRBJ2-2 and V is TRBV7-2; TRBD2 matches 8 bases. The CDR3 spans 16 residues. Trimming took 8 bases from V and 3 from J; bases not matched to a gene: 11. The V gene's germline CDR1 is SGHTA and CDR2 FQGNSA. The CDR3 reads CASPEGLAGYTGELFF. In DNA form, the CDR3 reads TGTGCCAGCCCCGAGGGCCTAGCGGGCTACACCGGGGAGCTGTTTTTT.

The chain employs TRBV6-2 or TRBV6-3 and TRBJ2-1; 11 bases are shared with TRBD2. The CDR3 length is 14 residues. Germline trimming cut 3 bases from V and 8 bases from J; bases unmatched to any gene: 3. CDR1 and CDR2 (germline): MNHEY, SVGEGT. CDR3 protein: CASSYTSGGYEQFF. The CDR3 nucleotides read TGTGCCAGCAGTTATACTAGCGGGGGATATGAGCAGTTCTTC.

In this sample, this clone turned up once. The rearrangement joins TRBV2 to TRBJ2-5, with D tentatively TRBD2 (5 bases). Germline CDR1 reads SNHLY; CDR2 reads FYNNEI. This CDR3 is built from 14 residues. Trimming removed 4 bases from V and 1 base from J, with 10 bases in between. CDR3 nucleotide sequence: TGTGCCAGCAGTGTCCCGGGAACCCAAGAGACCCAGTACTTC. Translating it yields CASSVPGTQETQYF.

This clone was seen once. This chain uses TRBV18 with TRBJ1-3; D gene unclear. The germline V and J ends were trimmed by 6 bases and 0 bases, with 6 bases remaining between them. Germline assignment: CDR1 KGHSH and CDR2 LQKENI. This CDR3 is built from 13 residues. CDR3 DNA sequence: TGTGCCAGCTCCTCGACCTCTGGAAACACCATATATTTT. As protein: CASSSTSGNTIYF.

The chain couples TRBV2 to TRBJ1-6; D perhaps matches TRBD1 (6 bases). The CDR3 sequence is 14 residues long. The V gene lost 9 bases and the J gene lost 8 bases, with 17 bases spanning the gap. Per germline, CDR1 SNHLY and CDR2 FYNNEI. For the CDR3, the DNA is TGTGCCAGTTACGTTTTGAGGGGGGATTCACCCCTCCACTTT. It codes for CASYVLRGDSPLHF.

This clone turned up a few times. This chain uses TRBV28 with TRBJ1-5; D possibly corresponds to TRBD1 (6 bases). Between the trimmed V and J ends, which lost 6 bases and 4 bases, there was a span of 10 bases. The CDR3 length is 13 residues. Germline CDR1 is MDHEN and CDR2 is SYDVKM. The CDR3 nucleotides read TGTGCCAGCAGGGACAGACGAAATCAGCCCCAGCATTTT. Translated: CASRDRRNQPQHF. The whole variable domain, filled in from reference TRBV28 and TRBJ1-5, reads DVKVTQSSRYLVKRTGEKVFLECVQDMDHENMFWYRQDPGLGLRLIYFSYDVKMKEKGDIPEGYSVSREKKERFSLILESASTNQTSMYLCASRDRRNQPQHFGDGTRLSIL.

The rearrangement joins TRBV7-2 to TRBJ2-7; 8 nucleotides match TRBD2. Trimming took 1 base from V and 1 from J; bases not matched to a gene: 9. In germline, CDR1 is SGHTA, CDR2 FQGNSA. This CDR3 has 17 residues. The CDR3 sequence is CASSLVRLAGLSYEQYF. Here the CDR3 DNA reads TGTGCCAGCAGCTTAGTCCGGCTAGCGGGCTTGTCCTACGAGCAGTACTTC.

With regard to this clone: One junction end does not reproduce the germline sequence, and a read error may be involved. The rearrangement uses TRBV5-6 and TRBJ2-3; D is possibly TRBD1 (6 bases). In germline, CDR1 is SGHDT, CDR2 YYEEEE. The CDR3 runs to 14 residues. This CDR3 is CASNLGAGTDTQYF. CDR3 DNA: TGTGCCAGCAACTTGGGGGCGGGCACAGATACGCAGTATTTT.

This chain links TRBV28 with TRBJ1-2; D not resolved. The CDR3 sequence is 12 residues long. V was shortened by 5 bases and J by 3 bases, with 7 bases between the two germline ends. CDR1 is MDHEN, CDR2 SYDVKM, per germline. The CDR3 is CASSDHYYGYTF. The DNA of the CDR3 is TGTGCCAGCAGTGACCATTACTATGGCTACACCTTC.

The rearrangement uses TRBV6-6 and TRBJ2-1; perhaps TRBD1 as D (5 bases). V dropped 5 bases and J dropped 8 bases, with 7 bases sitting between them. Looked up from germline, CDR1 is MNHNY and CDR2 is SVGAGI (reference sequence). The CDR3 contains 11 residues. The CDR3 is CASSQGYEQFF. The CDR3 coding sequence is TGTGCCAGCAGTCAGGGCTATGAGCAGTTCTTC.

The count of this clone is one. The chain uses TRBV4-1 and TRBJ2-7, with 7 positions matching TRBD1. Trimming cost V 4 bases and J 3 bases; bases outside gene matches: 6. The germline V gene has CDR1 MGHRA and CDR2 YSYEKL. The CDR3 is 14 residues long. CDR3 sequence reads: CASSLGRDSYEQYF. The CDR3, as DNA: TGCGCCAGCAGCCTGGGTAGGGACAGCTACGAGCAGTACTTC.

The chain uses TRBV7-9 and TRBJ1-2, with D possibly being TRBD1 (6 bases). The CDR3 has 13 residues. V was shortened by 2 bases and J by 7 bases, with 11 bases between the two germline ends. The germline V gene encodes CDR1 SEHNR and CDR2 FQNEAQ (reference sequence). The CDR3 nucleotides read TGTGCCAGCAGCTTAACGGGGGCGGCTGGCTACACCTTC. It translates to CASSLTGAAGYTF.

The chain recombines TRBV18 with TRBJ2-7; the D is unclear. The CDR3 runs 13 residues. The V gene's germline CDR1 is KGHSH and CDR2 LQKENI. Trimming took 4 bases from V and 3 from J, leaving 10 bases between them. The CDR3 DNA is TGTGCCAGCTCACTCCAGAAGGACTACGAGCAGTACTTC. It yields the protein CASSLQKDYEQYF. The full variable domain, with the rest looked up from reference TRBV18 and TRBJ2-7, is NAGVMQNPRHLVRRRGQEARLRCSPMKGHSHVYWYRQLPEEGLKFMVYLQKENIIDESGMPKERFSAEFPKEGPSILRIQQVVRGDSAAYFCASSLQKDYEQYFGPGTRLTVT.

This clone was picked up one time. J is TRBJ2-3 and V is TRBV5-1; 15 bases are a match to TRBD2. The CDR3 is 19 residues long. V trimming: 3 bases; J trimming: 0 bases; junction bases outside the gene matches: 8. CDR1 SGHRS and CDR2 YFSETQ come from the germline V gene. The CDR3 DNA is TGCGCCAGCAGCTCACCGGGACTAGCGGGGGGCACTAGCACAGATACGCAGTATTTT. Translated: CASSSPGLAGGTSTDTQYF.

The V and J genes are TRBV15 and TRBJ2-1; the D call may be TRBD1 or TRBD2 (5 bases each). Trimming left V 3 bases short and J 3 bases short, with 9 bases between. The CDR3 runs to 14 residues. Germline CDR1 LNHNV, CDR2 YYDKDF (reference sequence). This chain's CDR3 is CATSRGPFYNEQFF. The CDR3 DNA sequence: TGTGCCACCAGCAGGGGACCCTTCTACAATGAGCAGTTCTTC. Together with reference TRBV15 and TRBJ2-1, the CDR3 gives the full variable domain: DAMVIQNPRYQVTQFGKPVTLSCSQTLNHNVMYWYQQKSSQAPKLLFHYYDKDFNNEADTPDNFQSRRPNTSFCFLDIRSPGLGDTAMYLCATSRGPFYNEQFFGPGTRLTVL.

This chain joins TRBV10-3 and TRBJ2-3; the match to TRBD2 covers 12 bases. The CDR3 is 18 residues long. The J segment lost 3 bases and the V segment lost 0 bases, leaving 7 bases of the junction unmatched. CDR1 is ENHRY and CDR2 is SYGVKD in the germline V gene. CDR3 DNA: TGTGCCATCAGTGAGTCGAAACTAGCGGGAGGACGGACAGATACGCAGTATTTT. Its translation: CAISESKLAGGRTDTQYF.

V and J are TRBV6-2 or TRBV6-3 and TRBJ1-5; no firm D call. V was pared by 4 bases and J by 4 bases, with 8 bases between. The CDR3 contains 13 residues. Germline assignment: CDR1 MNHEY and CDR2 SVGEGT. The CDR3 bases are TGTGCCAGCAGTTCCTGGCTTAATCAGCCCCAGCATTTT. It specifies CASSSWLNQPQHF.

The count of this clone is one. This chain connects TRBV2 to TRBJ2-1; D gene ambiguous. The CDR3 contains 13 residues. CDR1 is SNHLY, CDR2 FYNNEI, per germline. The germline V and J ends were trimmed by 3 bases and 14 bases, with 17 bases remaining between them. CDR3 region: CASSENGPALKFF. Here the CDR3 DNA reads TGTGCCAGCAGTGAGAACGGGCCGGCTCTAAAGTTCTTC.

This rearrangement joins TRBV27 to TRBJ2-1; D remains ambiguous. The V and J ends lost 3 bases and 7 bases respectively, with 16 bases between them. From germline, CDR1 is MNHEY and CDR2 SMNVEV (reference sequence). The CDR3 extends over 15 amino acids. The CDR3 sequence: CASSFSAGIGNEQFF. The CDR3 nucleotides read TGTGCCAGCAGTTTTTCGGCTGGAATAGGTAATGAGCAGTTCTTC.

A few counts support this clone. The rearrangement uses TRBV30 and TRBJ2-1; 7 nucleotides match TRBD1. The germline gives CDR1 GTSNPN, CDR2 SVGIG (reference sequence). Trimming removed 3 bases from V and 5 bases from J; junction bases left unmatched: 4. The CDR3 is made up of 13 amino acids. The CDR3 DNA reads TGTGCCTGGAGCACGGGACAGAACAATGAGCAGTTCTTC. Residues: CAWSTGQNNEQFF.

This chain uses TRBV5-1 with TRBJ2-2; 10 bases are shared with TRBD1. Germline CDR1 and CDR2: SGHRS and YFSETQ. The CDR3 runs to 16 residues. V lost 5 bases and J lost 3; bases outside the gene matches: 7. The CDR3, as DNA: TGCGCCAGCAGACGACAGGGGGCGTTGGACACCGGGGAGCTGTTTTTT. Translation gives CASRRQGALDTGELFF. Full variable domain (rest looked up from reference TRBV5-1 and TRBJ2-2): KAGVTQTPRYLIKTRGQQVTLSCSPISGHRSVSWYQQTPGQGLQFLFEYFSETQRNKGNFPGRFSGRQFSNSRSEMNVSTLELGDSALYLCASRRQGALDTGELFFGEGSRLTVL.

V gene TRBV28 combines with J gene TRBJ1-3; perhaps TRBD1 as D (5 bases). This CDR3 contains 13 residues. The germline V gene has CDR1 MDHEN and CDR2 SYDVKM. Between the trimmed V and J ends, which lost 10 bases and 3 bases, there was a span of 13 bases. For the CDR3, the DNA is TGTGCCACCAACCCAGACAGTGGAAACACCATATATTTT. It specifies CATNPDSGNTIYF.

This clone was observed a handful of times. This sequence joins TRBV7-2 and TRBJ2-7; D is possibly TRBD1 (5 bases). V was trimmed by 1 base and J by 2 bases, leaving 9 bases between them. Germline V lookup: CDR1 SGHTA, CDR2 FQGNSA. The CDR3 runs to 14 residues. The CDR3 region has the DNA TGTGCCAGCAGCTTAGTTCAGGGTACCTACGAGCAGTACTTC. This gives the protein CASSLVQGTYEQYF.

This chain joins TRBV6-5 and TRBJ1-4; 9 bases line up with TRBD1. This CDR3 region has 15 residues. Germline CDR1 reads MNHEY; CDR2 reads SVGAGI. The V and J ends lost 6 bases and 6 bases, in that order; junction bases with no gene match: 8. The CDR3 DNA is TGTGCCAGCAGACCCCTCCGGACAGGGGATGAAAAACTGTTTTTT. It specifies CASRPLRTGDEKLFF.